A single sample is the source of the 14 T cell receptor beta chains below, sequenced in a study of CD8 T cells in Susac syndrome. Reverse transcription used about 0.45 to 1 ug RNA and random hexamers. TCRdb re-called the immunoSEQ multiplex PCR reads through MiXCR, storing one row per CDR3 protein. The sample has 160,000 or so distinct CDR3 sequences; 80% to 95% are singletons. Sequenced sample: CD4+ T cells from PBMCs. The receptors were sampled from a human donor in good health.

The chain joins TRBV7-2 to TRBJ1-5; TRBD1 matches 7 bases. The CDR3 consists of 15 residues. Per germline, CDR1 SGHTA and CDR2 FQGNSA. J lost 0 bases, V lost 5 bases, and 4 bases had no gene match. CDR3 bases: TGTGCCAGCAGCCAGTGGACAGGTAGCAATCAGCCCCAGCATTTT. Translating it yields CASSQWTGSNQPQHF. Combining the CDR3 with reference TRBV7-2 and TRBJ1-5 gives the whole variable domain GAGVSQSPSNKVTEKGKDVELRCDPISGHTALYWYRQSLGQGLEFLIYFQGNSAPDKSGLPSDRFSAERTGGSVSTLTIQRTQQEDSAVYLCASSQWTGSNQPQHFGDGTRLSIL.

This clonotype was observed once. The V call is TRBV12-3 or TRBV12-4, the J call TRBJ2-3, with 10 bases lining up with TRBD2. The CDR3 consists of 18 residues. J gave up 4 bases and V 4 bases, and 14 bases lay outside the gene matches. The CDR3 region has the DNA TGTGCCAGCAGTTCCCCCCACGGGGCTAGCGGGGGTGCAGATACGCAGTATTTT. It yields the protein CASSSPHGASGGADTQYF.

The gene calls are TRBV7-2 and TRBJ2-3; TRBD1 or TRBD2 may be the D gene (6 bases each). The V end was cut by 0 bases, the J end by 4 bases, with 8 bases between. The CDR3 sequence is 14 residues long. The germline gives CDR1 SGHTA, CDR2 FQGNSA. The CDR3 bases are TGTGCCAGCAGCTTAGCGAGGGGGGCAGATACGCAGTATTTT. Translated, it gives CASSLARGADTQYF.

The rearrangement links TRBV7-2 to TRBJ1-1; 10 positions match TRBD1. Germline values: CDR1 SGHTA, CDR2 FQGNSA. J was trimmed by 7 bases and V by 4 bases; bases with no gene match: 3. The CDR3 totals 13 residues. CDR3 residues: CASSSRTGGEAFF. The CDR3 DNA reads TGTGCCAGCAGCTCCCGGACAGGGGGTGAAGCTTTCTTT. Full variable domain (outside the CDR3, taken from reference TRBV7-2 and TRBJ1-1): GAGVSQSPSNKVTEKGKDVELRCDPISGHTALYWYRQSLGQGLEFLIYFQGNSAPDKSGLPSDRFSAERTGGSVSTLTIQRTQQEDSAVYLCASSSRTGGEAFFGQGTRLTVV.

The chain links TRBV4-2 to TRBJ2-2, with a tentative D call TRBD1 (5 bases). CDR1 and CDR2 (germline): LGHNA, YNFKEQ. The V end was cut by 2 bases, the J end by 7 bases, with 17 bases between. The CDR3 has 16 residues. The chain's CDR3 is CASSQSVSAGYGELFF. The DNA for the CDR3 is TGTGCCAGCAGCCAATCAGTAAGCGCAGGGTACGGGGAGCTGTTTTTT.

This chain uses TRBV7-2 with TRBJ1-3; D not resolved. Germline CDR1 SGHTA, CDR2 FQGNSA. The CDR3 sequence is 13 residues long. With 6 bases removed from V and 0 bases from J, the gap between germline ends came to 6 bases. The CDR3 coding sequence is TGTGCCAGCAGTTTGGGCTCTGGAAACACCATATATTTT. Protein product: CASSLGSGNTIYF.

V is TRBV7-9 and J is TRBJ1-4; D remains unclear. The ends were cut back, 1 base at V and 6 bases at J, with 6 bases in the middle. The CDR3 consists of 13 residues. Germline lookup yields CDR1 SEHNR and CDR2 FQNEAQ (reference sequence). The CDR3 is CASSLEWDEKLFF. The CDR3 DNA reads TGTGCCAGCAGCTTAGAGTGGGATGAAAAACTGTTTTTT.

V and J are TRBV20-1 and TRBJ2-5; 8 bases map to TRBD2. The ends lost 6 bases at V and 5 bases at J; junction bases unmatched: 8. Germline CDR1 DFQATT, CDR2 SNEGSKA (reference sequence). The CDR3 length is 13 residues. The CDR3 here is CSAPHSGAETQYF. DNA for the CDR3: TGCAGTGCACCCCATAGCGGGGCGGAGACCCAGTACTTC.

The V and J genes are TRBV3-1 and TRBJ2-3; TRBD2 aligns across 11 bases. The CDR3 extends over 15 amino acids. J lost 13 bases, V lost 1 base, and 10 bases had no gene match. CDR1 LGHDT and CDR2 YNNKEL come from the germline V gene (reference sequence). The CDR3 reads CASSQAPLAGAPKYF. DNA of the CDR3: TGTGCCAGCAGCCAAGCTCCACTAGCGGGGGCCCCTAAGTATTTT.

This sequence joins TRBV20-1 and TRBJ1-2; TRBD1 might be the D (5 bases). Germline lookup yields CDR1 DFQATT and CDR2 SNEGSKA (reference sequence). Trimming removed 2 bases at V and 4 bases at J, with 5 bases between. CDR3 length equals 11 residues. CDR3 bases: TGCAGTGCTAGACAGGGCTATGGCTACACCTTC. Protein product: CSARQGYGYTF.

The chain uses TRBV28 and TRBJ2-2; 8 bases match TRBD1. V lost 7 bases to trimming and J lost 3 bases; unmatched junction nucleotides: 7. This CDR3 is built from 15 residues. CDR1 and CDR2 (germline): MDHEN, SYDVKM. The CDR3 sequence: CASTPGGQDTGELFF. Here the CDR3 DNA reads TGTGCCAGCACCCCAGGGGGCCAGGACACCGGGGAGCTGTTTTTT.

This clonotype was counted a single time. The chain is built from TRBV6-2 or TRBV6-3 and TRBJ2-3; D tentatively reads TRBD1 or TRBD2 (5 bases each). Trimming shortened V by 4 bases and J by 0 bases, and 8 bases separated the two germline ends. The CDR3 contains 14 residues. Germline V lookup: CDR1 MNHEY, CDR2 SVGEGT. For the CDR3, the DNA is TGTGCCAGCAGTTGGTGGGGGAGCACAGATACGCAGTATTTT. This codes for CASSWWGSTDTQYF.

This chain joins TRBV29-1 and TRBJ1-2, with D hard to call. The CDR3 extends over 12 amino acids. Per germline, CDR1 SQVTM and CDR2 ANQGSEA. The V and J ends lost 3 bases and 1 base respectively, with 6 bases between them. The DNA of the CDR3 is TGCAGCGTTGAGCGGGGTAACTATGGCTACACCTTC. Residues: CSVERGNYGYTF.

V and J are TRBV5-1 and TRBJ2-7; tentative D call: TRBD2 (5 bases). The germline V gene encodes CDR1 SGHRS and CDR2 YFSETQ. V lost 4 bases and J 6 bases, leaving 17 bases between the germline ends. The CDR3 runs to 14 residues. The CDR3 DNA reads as TGCGCCAGCAGCAAGGACGGGATCCAGGCCGAGCAGTACTTC. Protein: CASSKDGIQAEQYF. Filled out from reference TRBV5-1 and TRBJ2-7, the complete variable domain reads KAGVTQTPRYLIKTRGQQVTLSCSPISGHRSVSWYQQTPGQGLQFLFEYFSETQRNKGNFPGRFSGRQFSNSRSEMNVSTLELGDSALYLCASSKDGIQAEQYFGPGTRLTVT.